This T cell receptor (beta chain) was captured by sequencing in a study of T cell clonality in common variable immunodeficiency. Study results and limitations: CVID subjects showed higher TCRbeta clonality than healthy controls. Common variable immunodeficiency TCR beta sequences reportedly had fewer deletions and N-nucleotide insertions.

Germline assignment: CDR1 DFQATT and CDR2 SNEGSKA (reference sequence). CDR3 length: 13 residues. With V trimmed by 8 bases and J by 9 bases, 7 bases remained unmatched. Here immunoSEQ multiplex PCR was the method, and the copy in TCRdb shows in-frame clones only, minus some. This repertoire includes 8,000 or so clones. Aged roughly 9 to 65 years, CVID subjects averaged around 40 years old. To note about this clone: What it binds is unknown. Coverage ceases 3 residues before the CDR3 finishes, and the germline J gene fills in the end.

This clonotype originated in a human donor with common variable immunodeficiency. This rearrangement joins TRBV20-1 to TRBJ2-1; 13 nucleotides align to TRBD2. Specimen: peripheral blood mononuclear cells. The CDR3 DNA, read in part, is TGCAGTTCTCGACTAGCGGGGGGTAGTGAG. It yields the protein CSSRLAGGSE. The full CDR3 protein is CSSRLAGGSEQFF.